This T cell receptor beta chain derives from a study of control samples from healthy donors and cancer patients. The table came from immunoSEQ multiplex PCR; TCRdb's copy has only in-frame clones and leaves some out. The data hold 55,000 to 75,000 clones, with about 87% observed a single time. V lost 0 bases and J lost 1, with 7 bases in between. Germline V gene sequence: CDR1 MGHRA, CDR2 YSYEKL. CDR3 length: 14 amino acids. The TCR originated in a woman aged 45 to 65 with head and neck cancer. This rearrangement joins TRBV4-1 to TRBJ2-7; tentative D call: TRBD1 (5 bases). Sequencing input: PBMCs. CDR3 loop: CASSQDDSSYEQYF. The CDR3 bases are TGCGCCAGCAGCCAAGACGACAGTTCCTACGAGCAGTACTTC.